The sequence of this TCR beta chain was determined in a study of shared clonotypes between healthy human individuals. Whole-study context: Plates per donor: three CD4 naive, three CD4 memory, two CD8 naive, one CD8 memory. Whole-study findings and limits: Between a few donors, naive CD4 clonotypes were shared at a level of around 4.8%. Large sequencing depth failed to make sorted-subset sequencing complete, rarefaction showed. Limitation of the genetic and exposure-history diversity represented came from the few donors.

V gave up 3 bases and J gave up 4 bases; unmatched junction bases: 4. This CDR3 spans 14 amino acids. Germline loops: CDR1 SGDLS, CDR2 YYNGEE. In the naive CD8 group, cells lacked CD45RO and were positively selected for CCR7, so terminally differentiated effector memory CD45RA+ cells were left out. Clones were sequenced by immunoSEQ multiplex PCR, and TCRdb holds only the in-frame ones, with some missing. The sample holds around 2,100,000 clones, less than 95% seen once. With respect to this clone: The target antigen is unknown.

This rearrangement joins TRBV9 to TRBJ1-5; 7 nucleotides agree with TRBD1. Material for sequencing was naive CD8+ T cells sorted from blood. This TCR was sampled from a man younger than 30 in good health. DNA of the CDR3: TGTGCCAGCAGCGACGGGACAGTAAATCAGCCCCAGCATTTT. Amino acid sequence: CASSDGTVNQPQHF.